The 30 T cell receptor beta chains given below trace back to one sample, sequenced in a study of T-cell memory formation after mild COVID-19. MiXCR, run by TCRdb on the 5' RACE reads, gives a single entry per CDR3 protein. Counted here are 380,000 or so distinct CDR3 sequences, around an eighth occurring once; the ten biggest clones make up roughly 22%. Sequencing was done on a sample of PBMCs or a T cell subset sorted from them (not recorded which). These receptors came from a man between 18 and 29 years old who had mild COVID-19 (a few samples of this study predate the infection). Cell type and time point are not known.

In DNA, the CDR3 is TGCGCCAGCAGCCAAGAATTACAGACGTCCTACGAGCAGTACTTC. Its translation is CASSQELQTSYEQYF. This sequence joins TRBV4-3 and TRBJ2-7; D not resolved. The CDR3 is 15 amino acids. The germline V gene has CDR1 LGHNA and CDR2 YSLEER. Trimming took 0 bases from V and 1 from J, leaving 10 bases between them.

The rearrangement joins TRBV10-3 to TRBJ1-5; 11 bases map to TRBD1. The junction had 6 bases not matched to a gene; V was cut back by 10 bases and J by 1 base. The CDR3 sequence is 15 residues long. Germline assignment: CDR1 ENHRY and CDR2 SYGVKD. CDR3 amino acids: CATGQGAPSNQPQHF. The CDR3 nucleotides read TGTGCCACCGGACAGGGGGCGCCGAGCAATCAGCCCCAGCATTTT.

This chain uses TRBV15 with TRBJ2-5; TRBD1 aligns across 8 bases. Trimming at V came to 5 bases and at J to 5 bases, leaving 7 bases not matched to a gene. CDR3 size: 14 residues. CDR1 LNHNV and CDR2 YYDKDF come from the germline V gene (reference sequence). The CDR3 here is CATSGIRGLETQYF. The DNA for the CDR3 is TGTGCCACCAGCGGTATCAGGGGGCTTGAGACCCAGTACTTC.

In regard to this clonotype: A much larger clonotype is one base distant, so this may be a read error. V usage is TRBV18 and J usage is TRBJ1-1; tentative D call: TRBD1 (6 bases). The CDR3 covers 13 residues. V lost 4 bases, J lost 11 bases, and 17 bases lay in between. The germline V gene encodes CDR1 KGHSH and CDR2 LQKENI. The CDR3, as DNA: TGTGCCAGCTCACACTCGGACAGCCGAGGGGCTTTCTTT. Encoded protein: CASSHSDSRGAFF.

The DNA of the CDR3 is TGTGCCAGCAGCCAAGGGGTAGCGGGGGCCTCCACAGATACGCAGTATTTT. Its translation: CASSQGVAGASTDTQYF. The V gene is TRBV4-2, the J gene TRBJ2-3, with 9 bases fitting TRBD2. The V gene end was trimmed by 1 base and the J gene end by 2 bases; junction bases not matched to a gene: 7. The V gene's germline CDR1 is LGHNA and CDR2 YNFKEQ. CDR3 length: 17 residues.

The rearrangement links TRBV9 to TRBJ2-2, with 8 bases fitting TRBD2. Germline lookup yields CDR1 SGDLS and CDR2 YYNGEE. CDR3 size: 16 residues. Trimming cost V 0 bases and J 6 bases; bases outside gene matches: 7. This chain's CDR3 is CASSVESSGVPGELFF. Written as DNA, the CDR3 is TGTGCCAGCAGCGTAGAAAGTAGCGGGGTCCCCGGGGAGCTGTTTTTT.

This clonotype came up many times. V gene TRBV19 combines with J gene TRBJ2-7; weak D call: TRBD1 (6 bases). There are 14 residues in the CDR3. V was trimmed by 5 bases and J by 1 base, leaving 12 bases between them. Germline V gene data show CDR1 as LNHDA and CDR2 as SQIVND (reference sequence). The chain's CDR3 is CASSPWDTSYEQYF. Here the CDR3 DNA reads TGTGCCAGTAGTCCTTGGGACACATCCTACGAGCAGTACTTC.

This clonotype has just a few counts. J is TRBJ1-3 and V is TRBV9, with D hard to call. V was pared by 2 bases and J by 3 bases, with 12 bases between. This CDR3 spans 15 amino acids. Germline loops: CDR1 SGDLS, CDR2 YYNGEE. CDR3 coding DNA: TGTGCCAGCAGCGTTCAGCCCGGGAATGGAAACACCATATATTTT. Translated: CASSVQPGNGNTIYF.

This clonotype was seen repeatedly, ten times or more. This rearrangement joins TRBV5-1 to TRBJ2-3; 11 bases fit TRBD1. This CDR3 comprises 14 residues. The germline V gene has CDR1 SGHRS and CDR2 YFSETQ. The trim removed 6 bases at V and 5 bases at J, leaving 5 bases unmatched. CDR3 sequence: CASTPGTGGDTQYF. The CDR3 DNA sequence: TGCGCCAGCACCCCCGGGACAGGGGGAGATACGCAGTATTTT.

Concerning this clonotype itself: A read error may account for a junction end that differs from germline. This chain joins TRBV7-2 and TRBJ1-4, with D perhaps matching TRBD1 (5 bases). This CDR3 region has 14 residues. Germline V CDR1 and CDR2: SGHTA, FQGNSA. In DNA form, the CDR3 reads TGTGCCAGCAGCGTCCGGACAACGAATGAAAAACTGTTTTTT. This codes for CASSVRTTNEKLFF.

The chain employs TRBV20-1 and TRBJ2-3, with a possible D match to TRBD2 (6 bases). The germline gives CDR1 DFQATT, CDR2 SNEGSKA (reference sequence). The CDR3 sequence is 16 residues long. The ends were cut back, 0 bases at V and 0 bases at J, with 13 bases in the middle. Written as DNA, the CDR3 is TGCAGTGCTAGAGATTGGATAGCGGCTAGCACAGATACGCAGTATTTT. Protein sequence: CSARDWIAASTDTQYF.

V usage is TRBV29-1 and J usage is TRBJ2-1; D unresolved. Between the trimmed V and J ends, which lost 0 bases and 10 bases, there was a span of 10 bases. The CDR3 extends over 12 amino acids. From germline, CDR1 is SQVTM and CDR2 ANQGSEA. The CDR3 reads CSVEDDRYEQFF. The CDR3 bases are TGCAGCGTTGAAGATGACCGGTACGAGCAGTTCTTC.

This clonotype was seen more than once but under ten times. This sequence joins TRBV5-1 and TRBJ2-7; tentatively, D is TRBD2 (6 bases). The V end was cut by 1 base, the J end by 2 bases, with 22 bases between. This CDR3 region has 18 residues. Germline V lookup: CDR1 SGHRS, CDR2 YFSETQ. The CDR3, as DNA: TGCGCCAGCAGCTTGAGGACCCTCTACAGAGGGGAGGCCTACGAGCAGTACTTC. Its translation: CASSLRTLYRGEAYEQYF.

This clonotype was observed a handful of times. The chain links TRBV12-3 or TRBV12-4 to TRBJ1-2; 7 bases align to TRBD1. This CDR3 is 13 amino acids long. Germline trimming cut 2 bases from V and 4 bases from J; bases unmatched to any gene: 1. The CDR3 nucleotides read TGTGCCAGCAGTTTAACAGGGGTCTATGGCTACACCTTC. Its protein is CASSLTGVYGYTF.

This clonotype was detected many times. The rearrangement links TRBV20-1 to TRBJ1-5; D is perhaps TRBD1 (6 bases). Trimming shortened V by 1 base and J by 7 bases, and 14 bases separated the two germline ends. The CDR3 extends over 14 amino acids. Per the germline V gene, CDR1 is DFQATT and CDR2 is SNEGSKA (reference sequence). Written as DNA, the CDR3 is TGCAGTGCTAGAGTGGTTGCAGGGGACCAGCCCCAGCATTTT. Its translation is CSARVVAGDQPQHF.

The V gene is TRBV2, the J gene TRBJ2-2; D is unclear. The ends were cut back, 4 bases at V and 0 bases at J, with 6 bases in the middle. Germline-derived CDR1 and CDR2 are SNHLY and FYNNEI. The CDR3 contains 14 residues. CDR3 sequence (DNA): TGTGCCAGCAGTGGGGCGGCGAACACCGGGGAGCTGTTTTTT. Translating it yields CASSGAANTGELFF.

This clonotype occurred once. As DNA, the CDR3 is TGTGCCAGCATCCCGAGGTGGGCTGAGGGTACTGAAGCTTTCTTT. Protein: CASIPRWAEGTEAFF. The chain has TRBV7-9 and TRBJ1-1; D not certain. Germline V lookup: CDR1 SEHNR, CDR2 FQNEAQ (reference sequence). CDR3 length: 15 residues. V was cut by 7 bases and J by 5 bases, with 20 bases left in between.

CDR3 region: CASSQETAGSTDTQYF. For the CDR3, the DNA is TGTGCCAGCAGCCAAGAAACGGCAGGGAGCACAGATACGCAGTATTTT. The genes are TRBV3-1 and TRBJ2-3, with a possible D match to TRBD1 (5 bases). The CDR3 runs 16 residues. Per the germline V gene, CDR1 is LGHDT and CDR2 is YNNKEL (reference sequence). The V and J ends lost 0 bases and 0 bases respectively, with 10 bases between them.

This clonotype was counted a single time. V usage is TRBV18 and J usage is TRBJ1-2, with D maybe TRBD1 (5 bases). V lost 2 bases to trimming and J lost 8 bases, with 24 bases between them. Germline V gives CDR1 KGHSH, CDR2 LQKENI. CDR3 length: 17 amino acids. The CDR3 region has the DNA TGTGCCAGCTCACCATTCCGGGGCGGAGCCCCTCTTGAGGGCTACACCTTC. It specifies CASSPFRGGAPLEGYTF.

This clonotype was counted only a few times. The CDR3 here is CATRITTGEGSPLHF. CDR3 bases: TGCGCCACAAGGATAACCACAGGCGAAGGTTCACCCCTCCACTTT. This sequence joins TRBV5-1 and TRBJ1-6; the D gene is possibly TRBD1 (5 bases). Germline V CDR1 and CDR2: SGHRS, YFSETQ. Trimming took 9 bases from V and 9 from J, leaving 22 bases between them. This CDR3 has 15 amino acids.

The V gene is TRBV7-9, the J gene TRBJ1-2; D possibly corresponds to TRBD1 (5 bases). With 8 bases removed from V and 3 bases from J, the gap between germline ends came to 13 bases. Looked up from germline, CDR1 is SEHNR and CDR2 is FQNEAQ (reference sequence). This CDR3 is 13 amino acids long. The CDR3 sequence: CASQQELDYGYTF. CDR3 nucleotide sequence: TGTGCCAGCCAACAGGAACTTGACTATGGCTACACCTTC.

This clonotype was seen repeatedly, ten times or more. The V gene is TRBV7-2, the J gene TRBJ2-7; 9 positions match TRBD2. The germline V gene encodes CDR1 SGHTA and CDR2 FQGNSA. The V segment lost 2 bases and the J segment 2 bases; nucleotides outside the gene matches: 4. CDR3 length: 15 amino acids. The CDR3 region is CASSLFSGGTYEQYV. CDR3 nucleotide sequence: TGTGCCAGCAGCTTATTTAGCGGGGGCACCTACGAGCAGTACGTC.

The J gene is TRBJ2-5, the V gene TRBV6-2 or TRBV6-3; D possibly corresponds to TRBD2 (5 bases). Trimming cost V 0 bases and J 2 bases, with 10 bases left between them. Germline CDR1 reads MNHEY; CDR2 reads SVGEGT. CDR3 length: 15 residues. CDR3 amino acids: CASSYSTGEQETQYF. CDR3 nucleotides: TGTGCCAGCAGTTACTCGACCGGGGAACAAGAGACCCAGTACTTC.

This clonotype was counted a few times. The CDR3 spells CASSQNAGGGDTQYF. The CDR3 DNA reads TGTGCCAGCAGCCAAAACGCGGGGGGAGGAGATACGCAGTATTTT. This chain uses TRBV3-1 with TRBJ2-3, with 8 bases matching TRBD2. V lost 2 bases, J lost 5 bases, and 6 bases stayed unmatched. Germline lookup yields CDR1 LGHDT and CDR2 YNNKEL (reference sequence). There are 15 residues in the CDR3.

This clonotype came up a few times. The V call is TRBV18, the J call TRBJ2-5; 13 bases are shared with TRBD2. Trimming removed 6 bases from V and 2 bases from J; junction bases left unmatched: 15. CDR1 is KGHSH, CDR2 LQKENI, per germline. The CDR3 consists of 19 residues. For the CDR3, the DNA is TGTGCCAGCTCGCGCGAACCGGGACTAGCGGGATCACCTCAAGAGACCCAGTACTTC. Its protein product is CASSREPGLAGSPQETQYF.

In its sample, this clonotype was seen a few times. The CDR3: CASSYSTGGAFF. In DNA, the CDR3 is TGTGCCAGCAGTTACTCTACAGGGGGAGCTTTCTTT. The V gene is TRBV6-2 or TRBV6-3, the J gene TRBJ1-1, with TRBD1 identical over 8 bases. Germline trimming cut 0 bases from V and 10 bases from J; bases unmatched to any gene: 1. This CDR3 contains 12 residues. Looked up from germline, CDR1 is MNHEY and CDR2 is SVGEGT.

This clonotype came up a few times. The chain joins TRBV6-2 or TRBV6-3 to TRBJ2-7, with 12 bases fitting TRBD1. V shed 11 bases and J 6 bases; nucleotides not matched to a gene: 11. This CDR3 has 14 residues. Germline-derived CDR1 and CDR2 are MNHEY and SVGEGT. The CDR3, as DNA: TGTGCCGTATCCAGGGGACAGGGGGCTTCCGAGCAGTACTTC. Translated: CAVSRGQGASEQYF.

This clonotype has at least ten counts. The chain is built from TRBV7-6 and TRBJ2-5, with 8 positions matching TRBD2. The CDR3 has 15 amino acids. The germline CDR1 and CDR2 sequences are SGHVS and FNYEAQ. Trimming removed 5 bases from V and 1 base from J; junction bases left unmatched: 6. CDR3 residues: CASSRGGTLQETQYF. Here the CDR3 DNA reads TGTGCCAGCAGCCGCGGGGGGACCCTCCAAGAGACCCAGTACTTC.

This clonotype was recorded a few times. The chain carries TRBV12-3 or TRBV12-4 and TRBJ1-6; a weak D match, TRBD1 (5 bases). The length of the CDR3 is 13 residues. V was shortened by 7 bases and J by 10 bases, with 14 bases between the two germline ends. In nucleotides, the CDR3 is TGTGCCAGCACCCGGGATTGGGGGTCACCCCTCCACTTT. Amino acid sequence: CASTRDWGSPLHF.

The V and J genes are TRBV11-2 and TRBJ1-2, with a possible D match to TRBD1 (5 bases). Germline V CDR1 and CDR2: SGHAT, FQNNGV. V lost 1 base, J lost 13 bases, and 13 bases lay in between. There are 12 residues in the CDR3. Here the CDR3 reads CASSLVSGATTF. The CDR3 DNA follows: TGTGCCAGCAGCTTAGTCTCCGGGGCCACCACCTTC.